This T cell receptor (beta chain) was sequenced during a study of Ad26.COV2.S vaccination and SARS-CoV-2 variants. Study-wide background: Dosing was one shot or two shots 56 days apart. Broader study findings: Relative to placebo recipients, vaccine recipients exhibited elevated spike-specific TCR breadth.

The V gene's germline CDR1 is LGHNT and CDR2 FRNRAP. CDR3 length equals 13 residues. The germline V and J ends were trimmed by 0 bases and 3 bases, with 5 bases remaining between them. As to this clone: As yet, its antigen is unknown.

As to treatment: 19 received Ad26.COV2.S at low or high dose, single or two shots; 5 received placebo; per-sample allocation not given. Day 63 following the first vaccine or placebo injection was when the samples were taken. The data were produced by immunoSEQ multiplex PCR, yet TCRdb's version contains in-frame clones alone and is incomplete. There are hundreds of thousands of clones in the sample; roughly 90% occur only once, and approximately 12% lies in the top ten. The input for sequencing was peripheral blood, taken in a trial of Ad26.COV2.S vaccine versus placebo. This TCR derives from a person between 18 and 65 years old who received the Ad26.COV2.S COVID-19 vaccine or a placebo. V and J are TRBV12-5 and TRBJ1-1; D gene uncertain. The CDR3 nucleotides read TGTGCTAGTGGTTTGGTTAGGGACACTGAAGCTTTCTTT. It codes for CASGLVRDTEAFF.